This T cell receptor beta chain stems from a study of T-cell memory formation after mild COVID-19. Study as a whole: TCR clusters were mostly confined to one donor each. Study-wide results and limits: Clones contracting day 15 to 85 were balanced CD4/CD8; later expanders leaned CD4+. The appearance of some responding clones in pre-infection memory suggested that cross-reactive memory joined.

As for this clonotype: As yet, its antigen is unknown.

A 5'RACE reaction primed in the constant segment made cDNA libraries of TCR alpha and TCR beta, and these carried sample barcodes and UMIs. TCRdb re-analysed the 5' RACE reads in MiXCR, keeping a single row per CDR3 protein. The sample records more than 75,000 distinct CDR3 sequences, around a quarter being singletons. Germline CDR1 reads SNHLY; CDR2 reads FYNNEI. V lost 8 bases, J lost 0 bases, and 4 bases stayed unmatched. The length of the CDR3 is 13 residues. The source is a man aged 18-30 years who had mild COVID-19 (a few samples of this study predate the infection). Cell type and time point are not known. The V gene is TRBV2, the J gene TRBJ2-7; 7 nucleotides match TRBD2. Sequenced input: PBMCs or a T cell subset sorted from them (not recorded which). CDR3 protein: CASFSGDSYEQYF. The CDR3 DNA reads as TGTGCCAGCTTCAGCGGGGACTCCTACGAGCAGTACTTC.